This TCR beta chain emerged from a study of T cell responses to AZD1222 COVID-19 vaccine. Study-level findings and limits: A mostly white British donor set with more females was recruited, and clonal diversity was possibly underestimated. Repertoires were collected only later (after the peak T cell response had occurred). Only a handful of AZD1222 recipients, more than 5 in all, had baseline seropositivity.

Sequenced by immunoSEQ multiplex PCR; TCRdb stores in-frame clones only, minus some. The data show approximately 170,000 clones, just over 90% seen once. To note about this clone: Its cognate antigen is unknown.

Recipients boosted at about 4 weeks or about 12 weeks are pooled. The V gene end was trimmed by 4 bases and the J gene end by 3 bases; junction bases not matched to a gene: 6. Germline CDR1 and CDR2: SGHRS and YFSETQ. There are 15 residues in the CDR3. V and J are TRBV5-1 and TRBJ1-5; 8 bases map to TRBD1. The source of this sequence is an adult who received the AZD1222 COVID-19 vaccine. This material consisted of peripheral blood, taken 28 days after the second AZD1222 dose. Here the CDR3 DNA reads TGCGCCAGCAGCCCCGGACAGGGCTCCAATCAGCCCCAGCATTTT. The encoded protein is CASSPGQGSNQPQHF.